The rows below give T cell receptor beta chains drawn from one sample of a study of blood T cell repertoires in COVID-19. Method: immunoSEQ multiplex PCR; TCRdb's copy keeps in-frame clones and lacks some. The table lists under 150,000 clones, around three quarters of them singletons, with 3% to 4.5% in the top ten. Material for sequencing was peripheral blood. Source of these receptors: a woman at least 80 years old with acute or convalescent COVID-19. Each CDR3 is given with its conserved first and last residue. Each record gives: CDR3 DNA, CDR3 protein, D gene, J gene, clone size, V gene. D genes are given only for firm matches. Clone size is given for some rows only: seen once, a few or many times, or a class if the clone is expanded.

TGTGCCAGCAGTTTGTATCTGAACACTGAAGCTTTCTTT,CASSLYLNTEAFF,.,TRBJ1-1,.,TRBV27
TGTGCCAGCAGATCCCTAAGCGGGATGTTCTACAATGAGCAGTTCTTC,CASRSLSGMFYNEQFF,TRBD2,TRBJ2-1,.,TRBV7-9
TGTGCCAGCAGCTTATCCAGGGATAGGTCACCCCTCCACTTT,CASSLSRDRSPLHF,.,TRBJ1-6,.,TRBV7-9
TGTGCCAGCTTTGCCACAGGGCGGAACACTGAAGCTTTCTTT,CASFATGRNTEAFF,.,TRBJ1-1,.,TRBV6-5
TGTGCCAGTAGTATCAGCGGGAGGGCTAGCGGGGAGCTGTTTTTT,CASSISGRASGELFF,TRBD2,TRBJ2-2,.,TRBV19
TGCAGCGTTGAAGAATTTAACCCCCTAACTTATGGCTACACCTTC,CSVEEFNPLTYGYTF,.,TRBJ1-2,.,TRBV29-1
TGTGCCAGTAGCCCGGACAGGGTGGACTATGGCTACACCTTC,CASSPDRVDYGYTF,TRBD1,TRBJ1-2,.,TRBV19
TGTGCCAGCAGTTCCCCAGCGGTGGAAGAAAAACTGTTTTTT,CASSSPAVEEKLFF,.,TRBJ1-4,few,TRBV6-2/TRBV6-3
TGCAGCGTTGATGGTGGGGGAGGCACTGAAGCTTTCTTT,CSVDGGGGTEAFF,.,TRBJ1-1,.,TRBV29-1
TGCGCCAGCAGCCAAGAGGCACTAGCGGGGGGACCTAACACCGGGGAGCTGTTTTTT,CASSQEALAGGPNTGELFF,TRBD2,TRBJ2-2,.,TRBV4-3
TGTGCCAGCAGTTATACAGGGTCGGAAAGGATCTATGGCTACACCTTC,CASSYTGSERIYGYTF,.,TRBJ1-2,.,TRBV6-2/TRBV6-3
TGTGCCAGCAGCCCCAGGGTACTAGCGGGGAACACCGGGGAGCTGTTTTTT,CASSPRVLAGNTGELFF,TRBD2,TRBJ2-2,.,TRBV5-4
TGTGCCAGCAGCCTCGGATTGGGACAGGACTATGGCTACACCTTC,CASSLGLGQDYGYTF,TRBD1,TRBJ1-2,once,TRBV6-5
TGTGCCACCAGCAGAGAGAGAGGGACAGTTGGGTCACCCCTCCACTTT,CATSRERGTVGSPLHF,TRBD1,TRBJ1-6,.,TRBV15
TGTGCCAGTAGTATCCGGGTTCTTAATCAGCCCCAGCATTTT,CASSIRVLNQPQHF,.,TRBJ1-5,.,TRBV19
TGTGCCAGTAGGTCAACCCAGGGAAAAGCTTTCTTT,CASRSTQGKAFF,.,TRBJ1-1,.,TRBV19
TGTGCCAGTAGTCCAGGACAGACTAACTATGGCTACACCTTC,CASSPGQTNYGYTF,.,TRBJ1-2,once,TRBV19
TGTGCCAGCAGTGAAATGGCAGGCCTTAATGAAAAACTGTTTTTT,CASSEMAGLNEKLFF,.,TRBJ1-4,.,TRBV2
TGTGCCAGCAGCTTACGGACAGCGAACACCGGGGAGCTGTTTTTT,CASSLRTANTGELFF,.,TRBJ2-2,.,TRBV7-2
TGTGCCAGCAGCCCAGACAGGGTCGGGGACTCTGGAAACACCATATATTTT,CASSPDRVGDSGNTIYF,TRBD1,TRBJ1-3,many,TRBV7-6
TGCGCCAGCAGCCCGGGGACTAGCGCAGATACGCAGTATTTT,CASSPGTSADTQYF,TRBD2,TRBJ2-3,.,TRBV5-1
TGCGCCAGCAGCTTAGGGACAGGGGACGAGACCCAGTACTTC,CASSLGTGDETQYF,TRBD1,TRBJ2-5,.,TRBV5-1
TGTGCCAGCAGCTTAACAGGGCCAGGCACTGAAGCTTTCTTT,CASSLTGPGTEAFF,.,TRBJ1-1,.,TRBV11-1
TGTGCCAGCAGTGAACAACTAGCGGGGGGTTACAATGAGCAGTTCTTC,CASSEQLAGGYNEQFF,TRBD2,TRBJ2-1,.,TRBV2
TGTGCCAGCAGCTCGGAGGACTCTGGAGGCTACACCTTC,CASSSEDSGGYTF,.,TRBJ1-2,.,TRBV7-9
TGTGCCAGCAGTTACTCCGGTCTTCTCACAGATACGCAGTATTTT,CASSYSGLLTDTQYF,.,TRBJ2-3,once,TRBV6-5
TGTGCCAGCAGCTTACAGGGGCCCATGGGTGGAGAGCAGTACTTC,CASSLQGPMGGEQYF,.,TRBJ2-7,once,TRBV7-2
TGTGCCAGCAGCTTGCTCGGGCGGGGACAGGGGGTCGGAAACACCATATATTTT,CASSLLGRGQGVGNTIYF,TRBD1,TRBJ1-3,.,TRBV7-6
TGCGCCAGCAGCCAAGATTTAACCATTACAGGCGAGCAGTACTTC,CASSQDLTITGEQYF,.,TRBJ2-7,.,TRBV4-3
TGTGCCAGCAGCACCCTTGGACTAGCGGGAGGGCTATCAGAGCAGTACTTC,CASSTLGLAGGLSEQYF,TRBD2,TRBJ2-7,.,TRBV5-6
TGTGCCAGCAGCTTAACGCAGGGGGCTGCGTACGAGCAGTACTTC,CASSLTQGAAYEQYF,TRBD1,TRBJ2-7,.,TRBV7-2
TGCGCCAGCAGCCGTGGGACAAACGTGAACACTGAAGCTTTCTTT,CASSRGTNVNTEAFF,.,TRBJ1-1,.,TRBV4-3
TGTGCCAGCAGCAAGGGGGGGACCAACCCCCGTGCAACTAATGAAAAACTGTTTTTT,CASSKGGTNPRATNEKLFF,.,TRBJ1-4,.,TRBV21-1
TGTGCCCCGGACAGTTACGAGCAGTACTTC,CAPDSYEQYF,.,TRBJ2-7,.,TRBV7-5
TGTGCCAGCAGCTTCGACAGGGGGCAAGGTACGCAGTATTTT,CASSFDRGQGTQYF,TRBD1,TRBJ2-3,.,TRBV5-8
TGTGCCAGCAGCTTTAACAGGGCGGGGGACACTGAAGCTTTCTTT,CASSFNRAGDTEAFF,.,TRBJ1-1,.,TRBV13
TGTGCCAGCCGGGACAATGGTCCCGGGGAGCTGTTTTTT,CASRDNGPGELFF,.,TRBJ2-2,.,TRBV6-1
TGCAGCGTCAAATTTCCAGACTATGGCTACACCTTC,CSVKFPDYGYTF,.,TRBJ1-2,few,TRBV29-1
TGTGCCAGTAACGCGGATAGCAATCAGCCCCAGCATTTT,CASNADSNQPQHF,.,TRBJ1-5,few,TRBV19
TGTGCCAGCAGCTTAGCTACAGACTACGCAGCAACTAATGAAAAACTGTTTTTT,CASSLATDYAATNEKLFF,.,TRBJ1-4,.,TRBV7-9
TGTGCCAGCGGGTTTGCGGGTAACACAGATACGCAGTATTTT,CASGFAGNTDTQYF,.,TRBJ2-3,.,TRBV7-9
TGTGCCAGCAGTGATGGCCAGCGGGGGAACAATGAGCAGTTCTTC,CASSDGQRGNNEQFF,TRBD2,TRBJ2-1,.,TRBV2
TGTGCCAGCAGTGAGGGTCCCCCCACTGAAGCTTTCTTT,CASSEGPPTEAFF,.,TRBJ1-1,.,TRBV12-3/TRBV12-4